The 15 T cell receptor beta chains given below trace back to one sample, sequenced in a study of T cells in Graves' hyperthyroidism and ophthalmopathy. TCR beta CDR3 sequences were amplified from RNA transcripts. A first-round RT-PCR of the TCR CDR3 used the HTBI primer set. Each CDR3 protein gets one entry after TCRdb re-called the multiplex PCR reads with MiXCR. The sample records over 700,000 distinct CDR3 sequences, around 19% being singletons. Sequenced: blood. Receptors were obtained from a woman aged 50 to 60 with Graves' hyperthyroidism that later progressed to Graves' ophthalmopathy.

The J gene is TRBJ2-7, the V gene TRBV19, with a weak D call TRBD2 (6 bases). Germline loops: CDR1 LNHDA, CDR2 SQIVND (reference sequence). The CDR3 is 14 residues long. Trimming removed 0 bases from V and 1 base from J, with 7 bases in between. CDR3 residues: CASSIDRESYEQYF. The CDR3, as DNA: TGTGCCAGTAGTATAGACCGGGAGTCCTACGAGCAGTACTTC.

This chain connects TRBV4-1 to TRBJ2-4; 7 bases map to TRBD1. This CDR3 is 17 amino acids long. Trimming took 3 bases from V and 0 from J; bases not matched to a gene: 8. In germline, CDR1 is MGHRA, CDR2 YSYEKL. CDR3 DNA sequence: TGCGCCAGCAGCCACTCTACAGGGGAACTAGCCAAAAACATTCAGTACTTC. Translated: CASSHSTGELAKNIQYF.

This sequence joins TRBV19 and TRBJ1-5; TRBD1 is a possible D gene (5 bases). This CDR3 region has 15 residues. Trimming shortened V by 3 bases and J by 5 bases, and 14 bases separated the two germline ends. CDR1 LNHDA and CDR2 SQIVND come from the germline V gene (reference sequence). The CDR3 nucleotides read TGTGCCAGTAGTATGAGGGTGGTGGGGCATCAGCCCCAGCATTTT. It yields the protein CASSMRVVGHQPQHF.

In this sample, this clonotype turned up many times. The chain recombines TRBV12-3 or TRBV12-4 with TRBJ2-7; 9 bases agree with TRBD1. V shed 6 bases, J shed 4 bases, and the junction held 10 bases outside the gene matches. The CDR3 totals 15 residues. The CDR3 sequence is CASSPPGQGSYEQYF. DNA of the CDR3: TGTGCCAGCAGCCCGCCGGGACAGGGTTCTTACGAGCAGTACTTC.

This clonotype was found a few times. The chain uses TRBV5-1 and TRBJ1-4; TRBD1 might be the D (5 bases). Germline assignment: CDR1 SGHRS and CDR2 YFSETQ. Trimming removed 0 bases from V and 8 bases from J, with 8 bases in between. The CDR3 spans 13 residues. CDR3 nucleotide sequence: TGCGCCAGCAGCTTGGGGACACCAGAAAAACTGTTTTTT. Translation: CASSLGTPEKLFF.

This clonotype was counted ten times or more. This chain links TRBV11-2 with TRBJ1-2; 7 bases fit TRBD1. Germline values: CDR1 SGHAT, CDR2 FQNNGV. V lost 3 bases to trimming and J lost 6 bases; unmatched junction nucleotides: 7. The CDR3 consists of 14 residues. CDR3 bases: TGTGCCAGCAGCTTGGGAGGGGGCGCCGATGGCTACACCTTC. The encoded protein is CASSLGGGADGYTF.

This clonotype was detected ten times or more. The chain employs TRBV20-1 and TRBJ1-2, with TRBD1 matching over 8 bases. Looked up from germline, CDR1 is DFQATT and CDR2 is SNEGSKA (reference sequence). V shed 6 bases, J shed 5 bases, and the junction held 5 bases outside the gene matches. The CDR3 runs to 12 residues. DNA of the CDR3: TGCAGTGCCAGGACAGGGAGTTATGGCTACACCTTC. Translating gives CSARTGSYGYTF.

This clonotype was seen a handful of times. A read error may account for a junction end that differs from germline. For the CDR3, the DNA is TGTGCCAGCAGTCTAGGACCGAACACTAAAGCTTTCTTT. It yields the protein CASSLGPNTKAFF. The chain recombines TRBV6-1 with TRBJ1-1; D is unresolved. This CDR3 is built from 13 residues. CDR1 and CDR2 (germline): MNHNS, SASEGT.

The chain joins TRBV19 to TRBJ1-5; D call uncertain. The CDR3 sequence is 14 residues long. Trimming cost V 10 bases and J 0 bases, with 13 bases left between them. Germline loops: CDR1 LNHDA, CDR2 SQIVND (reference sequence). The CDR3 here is CATTPVGSNQPQHF. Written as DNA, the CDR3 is TGTGCCACTACACCCGTGGGTAGCAATCAGCCCCAGCATTTT.

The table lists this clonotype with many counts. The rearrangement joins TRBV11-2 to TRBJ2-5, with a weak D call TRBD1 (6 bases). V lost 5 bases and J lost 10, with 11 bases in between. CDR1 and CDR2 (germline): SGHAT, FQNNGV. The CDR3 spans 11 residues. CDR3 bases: TGTGCCAGCAGCCTACAGGGTGGCCAGTACTTC. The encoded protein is CASSLQGGQYF.

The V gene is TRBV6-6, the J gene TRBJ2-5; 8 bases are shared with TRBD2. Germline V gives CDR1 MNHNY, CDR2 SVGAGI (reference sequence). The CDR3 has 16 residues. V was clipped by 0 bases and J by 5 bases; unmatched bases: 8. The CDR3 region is CASSYSGRGVLETQYF. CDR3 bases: TGTGCCAGCAGTTACTCCGGGCGGGGGGTTCTTGAGACCCAGTACTTC.

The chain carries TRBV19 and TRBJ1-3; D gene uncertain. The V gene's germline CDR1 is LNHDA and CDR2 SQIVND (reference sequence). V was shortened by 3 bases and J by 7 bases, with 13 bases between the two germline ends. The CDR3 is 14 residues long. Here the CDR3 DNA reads TGTGCCAGTAGTATGCGGAACGGGAGGAACACCATATATTTT. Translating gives CASSMRNGRNTIYF.

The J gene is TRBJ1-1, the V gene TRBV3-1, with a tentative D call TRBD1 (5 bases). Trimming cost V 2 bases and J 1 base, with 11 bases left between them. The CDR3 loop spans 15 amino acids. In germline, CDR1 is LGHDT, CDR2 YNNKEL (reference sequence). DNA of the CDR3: TGTGCCAGCAGCCAACCCCAAGGGGCGAACACTGAAGCTTTCTTT. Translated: CASSQPQGANTEAFF.

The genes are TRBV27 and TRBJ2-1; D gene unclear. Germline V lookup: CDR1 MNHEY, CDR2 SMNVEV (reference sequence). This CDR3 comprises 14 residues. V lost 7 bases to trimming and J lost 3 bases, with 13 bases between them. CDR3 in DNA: TGTGCCAGCATGTTGGTGGGCTACTACAATGAGCAGTTCTTC. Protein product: CASMLVGYYNEQFF.

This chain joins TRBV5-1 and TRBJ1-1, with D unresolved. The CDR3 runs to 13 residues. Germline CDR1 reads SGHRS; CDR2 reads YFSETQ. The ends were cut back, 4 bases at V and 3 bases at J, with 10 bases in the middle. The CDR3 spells CASSQGSDTEAFF. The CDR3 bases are TGCGCCAGCAGCCAAGGTAGTGACACTGAAGCTTTCTTT.